A selection of T cell receptor beta chains follows, all from one sample in a study of cytomegalovirus exposure and HLA in healthy donors. Sequenced by immunoSEQ multiplex PCR; TCRdb stores in-frame clones only, minus some. The repertoire holds some 190,000 clones, approximately 83% seen once, with 0.95% to 1.5% in the top ten. Sequencing was carried out using PBMCs. These receptors were taken from a boy aged 2 to 10 in good health and CMV-seronegative. CDR3s include the opening cysteine and the closing phenylalanine or tryptophan.

>TRBV6-6
CASSYSTLSETQYF
>TRBV15
CATSRDIPSGEEQFF
>TRBV5-6
CASSPRLAGVGETQYF
>TRBV19
CASSVGQVNTEAFF
>TRBV18
CASSPPRDRDYNEQFF
>TRBV5-1
CASSYLAGSTDTQYF
>TRBV6-1
CASSDPVTQESWSEQYF
>TRBV29-1
CSVVLGGDYGYTF
>TRBV5-4
CASSLVWTGGADGYTF
>TRBV25-1
CASRGTSGRFTGELFF
>TRBV9
CASSVVEGGPFNEQFF
>TRBV7-9
CASSLRRQETQYF
>TRBV5-5
CASSLALGGLYNSPLHF
>TRBV2
CASSEPDRADLSGNTIYF
>TRBV6-5
CASSRRTGNTEAFF
>TRBV5-6
CDSSIRDTEETQYF
>TRBV6-5
CASSYQQGARIYEQYF
>TRBV30
CASTEGPGNTIYF
>TRBV2
CASNGEGNQPQHF
>TRBV7-3
CASSLGQGALPSTDTQYF
>TRBV6-1
CASTQGSWSWGYTF
>TRBV30
CAWRGQDYSPLHF
>TRBV21-1
CASKGRGADGYTF
>TRBV2
CASEVGTVRANYGYTF
>TRBV11-2
CASSIGGQGNIQYF
>TRBV6-5
CASSYSDRTGANVLTF
>TRBV7-2
CASSLGGTSGRRNEQFF
>TRBV5-1
CASSLGQGNYGYTF
>TRBV6-1
CASSEPGQGPGYTF
>TRBV5-1
CASSVYSGTGGEKLFF
>TRBV2
CASIKTGTEAFF
>TRBV6-5
CASSPSGVLYNEQFF
>TRBV30
CAWKAAGQGVETQYF
>TRBV13
CASSSQSGTGGSANYGYTF
>TRBV6-5
CASSSYRGTYEQYF
>TRBV19
CASSADISTGELFF
>TRBV4-1
CASSQDRSPAETQYF
>TRBV11-3
CASSRQVNTEAFF
>TRBV5-6
CASSLAAGRETQYF
>TRBV30
CAWTYGENTEAFF
>TRBV27
CASALEGGELFF
>TRBV6-5
CASSETGLAGGEFF
>TRBV10-2
CASSDRGETQYF
>TRBV14
CASSQGGTGRGNWGNQPQHF
>TRBV20-1
CSAWSGIDQFF
>TRBV19
CASGQPPSRLFF
>TRBV5-6
CASSLGPGGGSYNEQFF
>TRBV9
CASSVGGGSRGYTF
>TRBV9
CASSVGSGVEKLFF
>TRBV2
CASGTKGGTYGYTF
>TRBV29-1
CSVELRQALNTEAFF